This T cell receptor (beta chain) stems from a study of cytomegalovirus exposure and HLA in healthy donors. Overall study context: One earlier analysis, a look at 150 million to 200 million T cells, found approximately 120 million unique TCR beta sequences.

While unrecorded immune exposures were likely, the donors were nominally healthy when sampled. The CDR3 has 17 residues. Germline CDR1 is MNHEY and CDR2 is SMNVEV (reference sequence). The germline V and J ends were trimmed by 4 bases and 0 bases, with 18 bases remaining between them. General study points: A later analysis linked a missense variant in DCLRE1C to the trimming of TCR beta V and J genes. Researchers counted 164 TCR beta chains as cytomegalovirus-associated.

The study ran its PCR with 60 Vbeta and 13 Jbeta primers. Using immunoSEQ multiplex PCR, the repertoire was profiled, and TCRdb retains in-frame clones only, with some absent. The sample lists roughly 130,000 clones; more than 70% were seen once. About this clone itself: The antigen is unknown.

The sequenced sample consisted of PBMCs. This receptor was obtained from a human donor in good health. The chain joins TRBV27 to TRBJ1-2; possibly TRBD1 for D (5 bases). CDR3: CASSSSTAPRTNYGYTF. In DNA form, the CDR3 reads TGTGCCAGCAGTTCCTCGACAGCCCCCCGAACTAACTATGGCTACACCTTC.